Here is one TCR beta chain with its context. These data come from a study of T cells after yellow fever vaccination. In TCRdb, the 5' RACE reads were re-called with MiXCR into one record per CDR3 protein. The sample shows more than 250,000 distinct CDR3 sequences, around 6.8% of them seen only once. V lost 2 bases and J 8 bases, leaving 12 bases between the germline ends. Germline values: CDR1 MNHEY, CDR2 SVGAGI. The CDR3 contains 14 residues. The TCR originated in a man between 18 and 29 years old who received the YFV17D yellow fever vaccine. The specimen was PBMCs, collected 35 to 50 days after the first yellow fever vaccination. The rearrangement links TRBV6-5 to TRBJ1-4; TRBD1 is a possible D gene (5 bases). The chain's CDR3 is CASSYRQGGEKLFF. The CDR3 coding sequence is TGTGCCAGCAGTTACCGGCAGGGAGGGGAAAAACTGTTTTTT.